One and the same sample provided the 13 T cell receptor beta chains below, sequenced in a study of beta chain features in type 1 diabetes. What these receptors recognize is not known. Reverse transcription of all isolated RNA meant that expressed TCRB transcripts were sequenced. The protocol was immunoSEQ multiplex PCR, while the TCRdb copy is restricted to in-frame clones and leaves out a portion. Counted here are about 160,000 clones, roughly 7.1% occurring once; the ten biggest clones make up around 0.9%. Study-wide findings and caveats: TCRB CDR3s from Type 1 diabetes patients were moderately but significantly shorter in all four CD4+ subsets.

Material for sequencing was central memory CD4+ T cells from blood. The receptors stem from a woman in her 40s with type 1 diabetes.

V usage is TRBV15 and J usage is TRBJ1-5; D uncertain. Germline CDR1 reads LNHNV; CDR2 reads YYDKDF (reference sequence). The length of the CDR3 is 13 residues. V lost 9 bases to trimming and J lost 1 base, with 10 bases between them. In nucleotides, the CDR3 is TGTGCCACTTCCACGAGCAGCAATCAGCCCCAGCATTTT. It translates to CATSTSSNQPQHF.

The CDR3 coding sequence is TGTGCCAGCAGCCCCTCAGACAGTAGGCCCAATCAGCCCCAGCATTTT. This encodes CASSPSDSRPNQPQHF. The chain couples TRBV9 to TRBJ1-5, with D possibly TRBD1 on 5 matching bases. The CDR3 has 16 residues. The germline gives CDR1 SGDLS, CDR2 YYNGEE. Trimming removed 4 bases from V and 3 bases from J, with 17 bases in between. The full variable domain, its missing parts supplied by reference TRBV9 and TRBJ1-5, is DSGVTQTPKHLITATGQRVTLRCSPRSGDLSVYWYQQSLDQGLQFLIQYYNGEERAKGNILERFSAQQFPDLHSELNLSSLELGDSALYFCASSPSDSRPNQPQHFGDGTRLSIL.

J is TRBJ2-7 and V is TRBV2; 10 bases fit TRBD1. This CDR3 has 12 amino acids. The J segment lost 6 bases and the V segment lost 7 bases, leaving 3 bases of the junction unmatched. Per the germline V gene, CDR1 is SNHLY and CDR2 is FYNNEI. This CDR3 is CASTRTGGEQYF. For the CDR3, the DNA is TGTGCCAGCACGAGGACAGGGGGCGAGCAGTACTTC. Variable domain in full (rest from reference TRBV2 and TRBJ2-7): EPEVTQTPSHQVTQMGQEVILRCVPISNHLYFYWYRQILGQKVEFLVSFYNNEISEKSEIFDDQFSVERPDGSNFTLKIRSTKLEDSAMYFCASTRTGGEQYFGPGTRLTVT.

V and J are TRBV14 and TRBJ2-5, with TRBD2 matching 14 bases. V shed 2 bases and J 0 bases; nucleotides not matched to a gene: 5. This CDR3 region has 18 residues. Germline loops: CDR1 SGHDN, CDR2 FVKESK. The CDR3 nucleotides read TGTGCCAGCAGCCAAACGGGACTAGCGGGAGCATACCAAGAGACCCAGTACTTC. Protein: CASSQTGLAGAYQETQYF.

The chain uses TRBV6-6 and TRBJ2-3; 7 nucleotides line up with TRBD2. Germline V gives CDR1 MNHNY, CDR2 SVGAGI (reference sequence). This CDR3 contains 16 residues. V shed 6 bases, J shed 1 base, and the junction held 10 bases outside the gene matches. The CDR3 here is CASRRDVAGGTDTQYF. CDR3 bases: TGTGCCAGCAGACGTGATGTCGCGGGAGGCACAGATACGCAGTATTTT.

This clone was counted at least ten times. The chain joins TRBV18 to TRBJ2-7; 7 bases map to TRBD2. There are 15 residues in the CDR3. Germline CDR1 KGHSH, CDR2 LQKENI. V shed 1 base, J shed 6 bases, and the junction held 9 bases outside the gene matches. DNA of the CDR3: TGTGCCAGCTCACCACGTACGGGAGGCCTTCCCGAGCAGTACTTC. Translated: CASSPRTGGLPEQYF.

V gene TRBV12-5 combines with J gene TRBJ2-2, with D possibly being TRBD1 (5 bases). The CDR3 runs to 14 residues. V was trimmed by 7 bases and J by 3 bases, leaving 12 bases between them. Looked up from germline, CDR1 is LGHNT and CDR2 is FRNRAP. The DNA of the CDR3 is TGTGCTAGTGCCCCCCCAGGGTACACCGGGGAGCTGTTTTTT. Encoded protein: CASAPPGYTGELFF.

This clone was recorded a few times. The chain recombines TRBV29-1 with TRBJ1-1; 7 bases align to TRBD1. V was clipped by 5 bases and J by 2 bases; unmatched bases: 5. Germline V lookup: CDR1 SQVTM, CDR2 ANQGSEA. This CDR3 has 13 residues. The CDR3 here is CSVSGTANTEAFF. The CDR3 DNA is TGCAGCGTTTCCGGGACAGCTAACACTGAAGCTTTCTTT.

The V call is TRBV7-2, the J call TRBJ1-3; 7 bases are shared with TRBD1. The CDR3 contains 14 residues. Germline trimming cut 5 bases from V and 1 base from J; bases unmatched to any gene: 2. Germline V lookup: CDR1 SGHTA, CDR2 FQGNSA. The CDR3 here is CASSATGSGNTIYF. CDR3 sequence (DNA): TGTGCCAGCAGCGCGACAGGGTCTGGAAACACCATATATTTT.

This chain connects TRBV7-7 to TRBJ2-7; 11 positions match TRBD1. The V gene's germline CDR1 is SSHAT and CDR2 FNYEAQ (reference sequence). The length of the CDR3 is 15 residues. The V and J ends lost 5 bases and 5 bases, in that order; junction bases with no gene match: 8. CDR3 loop: CASSPRDRGTNEQYF. The CDR3 DNA is TGTGCCAGCAGCCCTCGGGACAGGGGGACGAACGAGCAGTACTTC.

This clone was recorded many times. This rearrangement joins TRBV14 to TRBJ1-4; no clear D gene. Trimming took 4 bases from V and 6 from J, leaving 9 bases between them. The CDR3 runs 13 residues. The V gene's germline CDR1 is SGHDN and CDR2 FVKESK. CDR3 in DNA: TGTGCCAGCAGCCCCTCTCTCGATGAAAAACTGTTTTTT. This encodes CASSPSLDEKLFF.

This clone was detected many times. The chain uses TRBV28 and TRBJ2-7, with D tentatively TRBD1 (6 bases). The CDR3 extends over 12 amino acids. V was trimmed by 4 bases and J by 6 bases, leaving 10 bases between them. Germline V gene sequence: CDR1 MDHEN, CDR2 SYDVKM. The CDR3 nucleotides read TGTGCCAGCAGTTCCCCAGGGGTCGAGCAGTACTTC. This gives the protein CASSSPGVEQYF.

This clone was observed a few times. The chain carries TRBV6-6 and TRBJ2-2; 8 bases agree with TRBD1. Germline loops: CDR1 MNHNY, CDR2 SVGAGI (reference sequence). V was pared by 5 bases and J by 7 bases, with 3 bases of the junction left unmatched. The CDR3 consists of 13 residues. In nucleotides, the CDR3 is TGTGCCAGCAGTCAGACAGGGGTCGGGGAGCTGTTTTTT. It specifies CASSQTGVGELFF.